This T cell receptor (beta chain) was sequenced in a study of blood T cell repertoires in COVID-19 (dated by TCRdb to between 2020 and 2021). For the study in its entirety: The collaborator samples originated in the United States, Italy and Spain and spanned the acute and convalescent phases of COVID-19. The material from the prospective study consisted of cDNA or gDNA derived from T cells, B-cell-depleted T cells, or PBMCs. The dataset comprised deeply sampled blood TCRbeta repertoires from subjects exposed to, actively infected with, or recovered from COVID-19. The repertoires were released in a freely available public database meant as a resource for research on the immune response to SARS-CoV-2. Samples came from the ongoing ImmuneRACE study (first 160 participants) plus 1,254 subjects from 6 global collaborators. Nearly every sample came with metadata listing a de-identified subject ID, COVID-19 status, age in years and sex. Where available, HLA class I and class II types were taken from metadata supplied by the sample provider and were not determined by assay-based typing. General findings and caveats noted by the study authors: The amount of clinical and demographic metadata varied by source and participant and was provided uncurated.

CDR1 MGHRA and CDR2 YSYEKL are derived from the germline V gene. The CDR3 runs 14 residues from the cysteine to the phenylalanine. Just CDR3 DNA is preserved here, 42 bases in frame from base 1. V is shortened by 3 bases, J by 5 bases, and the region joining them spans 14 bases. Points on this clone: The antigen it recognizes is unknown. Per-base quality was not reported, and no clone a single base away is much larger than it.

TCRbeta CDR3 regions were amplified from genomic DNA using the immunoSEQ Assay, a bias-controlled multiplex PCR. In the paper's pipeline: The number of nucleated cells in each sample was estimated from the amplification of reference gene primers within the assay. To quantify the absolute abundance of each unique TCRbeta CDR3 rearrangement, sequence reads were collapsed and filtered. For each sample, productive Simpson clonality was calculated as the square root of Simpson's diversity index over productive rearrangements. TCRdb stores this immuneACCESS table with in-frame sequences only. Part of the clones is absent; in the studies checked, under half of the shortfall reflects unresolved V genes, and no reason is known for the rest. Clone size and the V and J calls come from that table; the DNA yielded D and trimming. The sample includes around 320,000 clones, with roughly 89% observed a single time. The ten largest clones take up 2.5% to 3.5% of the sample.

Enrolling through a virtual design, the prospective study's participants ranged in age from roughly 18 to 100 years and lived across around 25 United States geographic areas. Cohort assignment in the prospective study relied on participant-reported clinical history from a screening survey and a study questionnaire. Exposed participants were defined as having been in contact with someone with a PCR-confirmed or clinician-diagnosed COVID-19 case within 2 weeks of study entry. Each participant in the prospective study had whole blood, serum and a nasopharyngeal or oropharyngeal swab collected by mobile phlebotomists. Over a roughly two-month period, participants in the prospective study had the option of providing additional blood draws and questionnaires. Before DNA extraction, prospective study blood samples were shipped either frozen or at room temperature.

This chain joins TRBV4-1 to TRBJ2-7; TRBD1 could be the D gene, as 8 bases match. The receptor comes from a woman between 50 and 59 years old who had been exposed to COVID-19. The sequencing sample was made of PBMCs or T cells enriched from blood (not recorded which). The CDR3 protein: CASSQIQGGDEQYF. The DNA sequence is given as TGCGCCAGCAGCCAGATACAGGGGGGGGACGAGCAGTACTTC.